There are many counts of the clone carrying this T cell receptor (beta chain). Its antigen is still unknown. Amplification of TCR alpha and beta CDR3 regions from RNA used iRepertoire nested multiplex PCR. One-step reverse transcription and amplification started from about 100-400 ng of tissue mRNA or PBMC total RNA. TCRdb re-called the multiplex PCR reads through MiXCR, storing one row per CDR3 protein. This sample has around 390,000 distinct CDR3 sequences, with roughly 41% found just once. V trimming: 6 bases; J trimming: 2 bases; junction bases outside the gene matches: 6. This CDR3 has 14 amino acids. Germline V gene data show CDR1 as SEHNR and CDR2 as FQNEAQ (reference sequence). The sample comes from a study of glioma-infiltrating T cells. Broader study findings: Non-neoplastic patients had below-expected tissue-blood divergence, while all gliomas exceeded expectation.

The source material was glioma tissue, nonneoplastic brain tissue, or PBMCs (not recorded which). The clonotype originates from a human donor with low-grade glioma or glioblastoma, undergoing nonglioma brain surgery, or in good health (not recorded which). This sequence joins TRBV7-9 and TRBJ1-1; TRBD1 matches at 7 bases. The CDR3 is CASSLGQSNTEAFF. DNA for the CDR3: TGTGCCAGCAGTTTGGGACAGTCAAACACTGAAGCTTTCTTT.